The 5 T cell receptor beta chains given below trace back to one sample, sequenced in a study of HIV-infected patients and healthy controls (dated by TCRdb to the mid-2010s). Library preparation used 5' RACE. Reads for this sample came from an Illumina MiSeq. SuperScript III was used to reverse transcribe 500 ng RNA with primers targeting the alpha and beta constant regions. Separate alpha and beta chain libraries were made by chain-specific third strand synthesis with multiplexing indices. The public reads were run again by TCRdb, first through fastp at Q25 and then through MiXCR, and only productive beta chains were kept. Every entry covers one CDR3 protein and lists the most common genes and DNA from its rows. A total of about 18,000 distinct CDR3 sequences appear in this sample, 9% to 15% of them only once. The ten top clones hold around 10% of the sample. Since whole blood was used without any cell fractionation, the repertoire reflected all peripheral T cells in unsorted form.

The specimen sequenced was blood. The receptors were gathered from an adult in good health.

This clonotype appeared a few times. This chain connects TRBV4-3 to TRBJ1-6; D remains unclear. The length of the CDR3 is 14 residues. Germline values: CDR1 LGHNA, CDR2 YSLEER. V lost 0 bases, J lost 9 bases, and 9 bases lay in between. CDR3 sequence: CASSQEQSGSPLHF. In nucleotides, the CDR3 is TGCGCCAGCAGCCAAGAACAGTCAGGTTCACCCCTCCACTTT.

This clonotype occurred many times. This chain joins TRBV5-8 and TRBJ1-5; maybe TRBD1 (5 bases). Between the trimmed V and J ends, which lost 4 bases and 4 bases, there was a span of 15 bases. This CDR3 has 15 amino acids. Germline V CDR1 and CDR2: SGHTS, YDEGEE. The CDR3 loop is CASSPPSPGNQPQHF. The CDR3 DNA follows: TGTGCCAGCAGCCCCCCATCCCCAGGGAATCAGCCCCAGCATTTT.

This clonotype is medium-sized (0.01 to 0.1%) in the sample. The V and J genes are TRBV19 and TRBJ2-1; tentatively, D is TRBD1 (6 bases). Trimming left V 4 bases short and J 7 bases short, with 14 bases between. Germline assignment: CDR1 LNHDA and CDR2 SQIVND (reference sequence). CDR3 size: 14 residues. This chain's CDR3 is CASSKKTQGNEQFF. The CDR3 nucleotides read TGTGCCAGTAGTAAAAAAACTCAGGGGAATGAGCAGTTCTTC.

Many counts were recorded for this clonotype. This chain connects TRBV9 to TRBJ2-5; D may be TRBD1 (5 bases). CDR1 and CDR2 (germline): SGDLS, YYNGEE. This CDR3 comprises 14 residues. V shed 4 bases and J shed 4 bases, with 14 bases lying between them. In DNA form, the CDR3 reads TGTGCCAGCAGCCCCTATCGCAGGGCAGAGACCCAGTACTTC. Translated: CASSPYRRAETQYF.

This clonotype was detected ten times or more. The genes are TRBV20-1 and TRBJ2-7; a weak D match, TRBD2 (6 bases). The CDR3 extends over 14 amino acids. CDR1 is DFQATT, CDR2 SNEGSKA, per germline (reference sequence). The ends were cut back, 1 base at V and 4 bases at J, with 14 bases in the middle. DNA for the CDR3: TGCAGTGCTAGAGCAGAGACGGGGGATTACGAGCAGTACTTC. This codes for CSARAETGDYEQYF.